This T cell receptor beta chain was observed in a study of cytomegalovirus exposure and HLA in healthy donors. Study observations and caveats: In an earlier analysis, most TCR beta V segments were productive about 87% or about 30% of the time. In a later analysis, TCR association rates varied by HLA locus: DRB1 most, HLA-C fewest.

The V and J ends lost 5 bases and 5 bases respectively, with 18 bases between them. Germline CDR1 reads SEHNR; CDR2 reads FQNEAQ (reference sequence). There are 15 residues in the CDR3. Comments on this clone: The antigen is unknown.

Vbeta (60) and Jbeta (13) primers were used in the PCR. The assay was immunoSEQ multiplex PCR, and TCRdb's table has in-frame clones only and misses some. Among about 190,000 clones, roughly 80% were seen once, and the ten largest hold approximately 6.3%. The chain joins TRBV7-9 to TRBJ1-1; D possibly corresponds to TRBD1 (6 bases). Sequenced sample: PBMCs. The TCR comes from a man in his forties or fifties in good health and CMV-seropositive. The CDR3 DNA sequence: TGTGCCAGCAGCCCGAACCGGGGGGCTTGGACTGAAGCTTTCTTT. Protein: CASSPNRGAWTEAFF.